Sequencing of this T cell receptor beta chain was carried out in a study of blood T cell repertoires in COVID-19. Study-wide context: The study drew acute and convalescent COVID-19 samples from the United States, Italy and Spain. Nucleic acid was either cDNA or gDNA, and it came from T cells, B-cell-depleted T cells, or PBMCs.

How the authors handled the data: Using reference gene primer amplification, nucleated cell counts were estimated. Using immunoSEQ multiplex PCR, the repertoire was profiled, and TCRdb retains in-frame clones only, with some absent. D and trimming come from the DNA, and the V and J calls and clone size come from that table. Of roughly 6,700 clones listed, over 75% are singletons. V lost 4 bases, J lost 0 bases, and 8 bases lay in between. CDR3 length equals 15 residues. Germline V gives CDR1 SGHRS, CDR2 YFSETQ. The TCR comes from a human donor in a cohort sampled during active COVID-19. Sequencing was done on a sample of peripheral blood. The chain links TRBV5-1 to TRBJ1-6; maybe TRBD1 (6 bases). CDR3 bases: TGCGCCAGCAGCCCACAGGGCTCCTATAATTCACCCCTCCACTTT. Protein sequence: CASSPQGSYNSPLHF. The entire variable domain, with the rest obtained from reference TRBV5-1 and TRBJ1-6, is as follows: KAGVTQTPRYLIKTRGQQVTLSCSPISGHRSVSWYQQTPGQGLQFLFEYFSETQRNKGNFPGRFSGRQFSNSRSEMNVSTLELGDSALYLCASSPQGSYNSPLHFGNGTRLTVT.